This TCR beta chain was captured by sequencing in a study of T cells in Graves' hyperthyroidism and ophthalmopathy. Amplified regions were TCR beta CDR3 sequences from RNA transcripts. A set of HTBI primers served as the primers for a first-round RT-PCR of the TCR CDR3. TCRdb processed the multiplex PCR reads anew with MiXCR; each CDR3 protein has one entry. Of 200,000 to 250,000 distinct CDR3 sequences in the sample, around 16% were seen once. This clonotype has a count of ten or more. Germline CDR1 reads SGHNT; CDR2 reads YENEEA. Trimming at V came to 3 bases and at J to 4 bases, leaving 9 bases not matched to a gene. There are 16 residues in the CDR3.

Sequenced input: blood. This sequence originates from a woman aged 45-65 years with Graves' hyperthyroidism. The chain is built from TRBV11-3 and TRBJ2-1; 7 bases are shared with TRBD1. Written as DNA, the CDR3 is TGTGCCAGCAGCTTGAAGCCGGGACAGACGTACAATGAGCAGTTCTTC. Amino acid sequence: CASSLKPGQTYNEQFF.